These 24 T cell receptor beta chains were sequenced from one sample in a study of T cells in pancreatic ductal adenocarcinoma. The selected patients with pancreatic ductal adenocarcinoma had surgery but no neoadjuvant therapy. Libraries were prepared by immunoSEQ multiplex PCR; TCRdb keeps only in-frame clonotypes and omits some of them. The sample lists around 31,000 clones; around 90% were seen once. Sequencing was performed on PBMCs. These receptors all come from a human donor with pancreatic ductal adenocarcinoma.

The rearrangement uses TRBV18 and TRBJ2-7; TRBD1 or TRBD2 may be the D gene (5 bases each). V lost 3 bases and J 2 bases, leaving 14 bases between the germline ends. CDR1 is KGHSH and CDR2 is LQKENI in the germline V gene. There are 15 residues in the CDR3. The CDR3 sequence is CASSPQGPPAYEQYF. The CDR3 nucleotides are TGTGCCAGCTCACCGCAGGGACCCCCAGCCTACGAGCAGTACTTC. Full variable domain (outside the CDR3, taken from reference TRBV18 and TRBJ2-7): NAGVMQNPRHLVRRRGQEARLRCSPMKGHSHVYWYRQLPEEGLKFMVYLQKENIIDESGMPKERFSAEFPKEGPSILRIQQVVRGDSAAYFCASSPQGPPAYEQYFGPGTRLTVT.

Here the CDR3 DNA reads TGTGCCAGAAGCCGCGGGGGGGAAGCTTTCTTT. It translates to CARSRGGEAFF. The chain has TRBV5-3 and TRBJ1-1, with D tentatively TRBD1 (5 bases). TRBV5-3 is an ORF for which the function is uncertain. The V end was cut by 4 bases, the J end by 8 bases, with 9 bases between. CDR3 size: 11 residues.

The CDR3 coding sequence is TGTGCCAGCACCCGCCTTGCGGGAGATTCCAATGAGCAGTTCTTC. This gives the protein CASTRLAGDSNEQFF. The J gene is TRBJ2-1, the V gene TRBV6-1, with 7 bases aligning to TRBD2. The CDR3 loop spans 15 amino acids. With V trimmed by 7 bases and J by 6 bases, 12 bases remained unmatched. Germline-derived CDR1 and CDR2 are MNHNS and SASEGT.

In this sample, this clone turned up a few times. The chain couples TRBV11-1 to TRBJ1-2; D gene unclear. CDR1 and CDR2 (germline): SGHAT, FQDESV (reference sequence). CDR3 size: 13 residues. V lost 2 bases to trimming and J lost 6 bases, with 10 bases between them. CDR3 sequence reads: CASSLFRVDGYTF. The CDR3 nucleotides are TGTGCCAGCAGCTTATTTAGGGTGGATGGCTACACCTTC.

J is TRBJ2-2 and V is TRBV5-1; TRBD1 matches 7 bases. Germline assignment: CDR1 SGHRS and CDR2 YFSETQ. CDR3 length: 14 residues. V lost 4 bases to trimming and J lost 7 bases; unmatched junction nucleotides: 7. The CDR3 nucleotides are TGCGCCAGCAGCCCCCGACAGGGCGGCGGGGAGCTGTTTTTT. Residues: CASSPRQGGGELFF.

CDR3 in amino acids: CASSIGGDRGYTF. The DNA of the CDR3 is TGTGCCAGCAGTATCGGTGGGGACCGTGGCTACACCTTC. The chain is built from TRBV5-6 and TRBJ1-2, with D possibly being TRBD1 (5 bases). Germline V gives CDR1 SGHDT, CDR2 YYEEEE. The ends were cut back, 5 bases at V and 7 bases at J, with 15 bases in the middle. This CDR3 has 13 residues.

The chain employs TRBV19 and TRBJ1-1, with 8 bases lining up with TRBD1. Losses at the gene ends were 1 base for V and 1 base for J; bases not matched to a gene: 5. This CDR3 is built from 16 residues. Germline V gene lookup returns CDR1 LNHDA and CDR2 SQIVND (reference sequence). The CDR3 reads CASSIVAGGANTEAFF. The CDR3 DNA follows: TGTGCCAGTAGTATAGTGGCAGGGGGCGCGAACACTGAAGCTTTCTTT.

V and J are TRBV6-1 and TRBJ2-7, with D possibly matching TRBD2 (6 bases). Per the germline V gene, CDR1 is MNHNS and CDR2 is SASEGT. The CDR3 totals 13 residues. Trimming stripped 11 bases from V and 7 bases from J, with 21 bases between. The CDR3 reads CAAWERGTREQYF. CDR3 bases: TGTGCCGCCTGGGAACGGGGGACTCGAGAGCAGTACTTC.

The chain couples TRBV28 to TRBJ2-5; D is possibly TRBD1 or TRBD2 (5 bases each). V was shortened by 6 bases and J by 5 bases, with 19 bases between the two germline ends. CDR1 and CDR2 (germline): MDHEN, SYDVKM. The CDR3 consists of 15 residues. CDR3 residues: CASSLEGVRVETQYF. CDR3 nucleotide sequence: TGTGCCAGCAGCCTTGAAGGGGTGAGGGTTGAGACCCAGTACTTC.

This clone occurred once. The chain couples TRBV5-4 to TRBJ2-7, with TRBD2 matching over 10 bases. V shed 3 bases and J 3 bases; nucleotides not matched to a gene: 6. Germline CDR1 SGHNT, CDR2 YYREEE (reference sequence). The CDR3 runs 15 residues. In DNA form, the CDR3 reads TGTGCCAGCAGCTCCGGACTAGCGGAGCTCTACGAGCAGTACTTC. The encoded protein is CASSSGLAELYEQYF. Full variable domain (missing parts from reference TRBV5-4 and TRBJ2-7): ETGVTQSPTHLIKTRGQQVTLRCSSQSGHNTVSWYQQALGQGPQFIFQYYREEENGRGNFPPRFSGLQFPNYSSELNVNALELDDSALYLCASSSGLAELYEQYFGPGTRLTVT.

The rearrangement links TRBV7-6 to TRBJ2-3; D uncertain. Trimming stripped 5 bases from V and 0 bases from J, with 12 bases between. Germline CDR1 SGHVS, CDR2 FNYEAQ. The CDR3 runs 15 residues. DNA for the CDR3: TGTGCCAGCAGCCCCTCCCCTCTAAGCACAGATACGCAGTATTTT. This codes for CASSPSPLSTDTQYF. Combining the CDR3 with reference TRBV7-6 and TRBJ2-3 gives the whole variable domain GAGVSQSPRYKVTKRGQDVALRCDPISGHVSLYWYRQALGQGPEFLTYFNYEAQQDKSGLPNDRFSAERPEGSISTLTIQRTEQRDSAMYRCASSPSPLSTDTQYFGPGTRLTVL.

CDR3 sequence (DNA): TGCGCCAGCGCCCAAGCCGGAGTTACTGAAGCTTTCTTT. Its translation: CASAQAGVTEAFF. This sequence joins TRBV4-1 and TRBJ1-1, with unresolved D. CDR1 MGHRA and CDR2 YSYEKL come from the germline V gene. V lost 8 bases and J lost 5, with 15 bases in between. The CDR3 runs to 13 residues.

The chain couples TRBV6-1 to TRBJ2-3; 9 bases match TRBD2. Germline CDR1 is MNHNS and CDR2 is SASEGT. The CDR3 covers 14 residues. The V segment lost 4 bases and the J segment 3 bases; nucleotides outside the gene matches: 2. As DNA, the CDR3 is TGTGCCAGCAGTGTGAGCGGGGGGACAGATACGCAGTATTTT. Its translation: CASSVSGGTDTQYF.

The chain couples TRBV6-4 to TRBJ1-1; no definite D call. The V end was cut by 6 bases, the J end by 1 base, with 9 bases between. CDR3 length equals 13 residues. Germline V gene lookup returns CDR1 MRHNA and CDR2 SNTAGT. CDR3: CASRPTRNTEAFF. The CDR3 DNA is TGTGCCAGCAGGCCGACAAGGAACACTGAAGCTTTCTTT.

V gene TRBV28 combines with J gene TRBJ2-1; no firm D call. The V end lost 5 bases, the J end lost 0 bases, and 8 bases lay between the germline ends. CDR1 is MDHEN, CDR2 SYDVKM, per germline. The CDR3 length is 14 residues. The DNA for the CDR3 is TGTGCCAGCAGTCTCCTATCCTCCTACAATGAGCAGTTCTTC. It is translated as CASSLLSSYNEQFF.

V usage is TRBV5-1 and J usage is TRBJ2-3; D may match TRBD1 or TRBD2 (6 bases each). From germline, CDR1 is SGHRS and CDR2 YFSETQ. Trimming removed 0 bases from V and 2 bases from J, with 10 bases in between. This CDR3 is 15 amino acids long. The CDR3 DNA follows: TGCGCCAGCAGCTTGGCGAGGGGGGCCACAGATACGCAGTATTTT. It is translated as CASSLARGATDTQYF.

The rearrangement uses TRBV10-2 and TRBJ2-3, with unresolved D. The CDR3 has 11 amino acids. Trimming left V 6 bases short and J 4 bases short, with 5 bases between. Per germline, CDR1 WSHSY and CDR2 SAAADI. In DNA form, the CDR3 reads TGCGCCAGCAGAGGGTCAGATACGCAGTATTTT. This encodes CASRGSDTQYF.

V usage is TRBV7-2 and J usage is TRBJ2-3; no definite D call. Germline loops: CDR1 SGHTA, CDR2 FQGNSA. The CDR3 sequence is 16 residues long. Trimming pared 1 base from V and 0 bases from J, leaving 11 bases between. CDR3 protein: CASSLVDTSSTDTQYF. The DNA of the CDR3 is TGTGCCAGCAGCTTAGTCGACACCTCTAGCACAGATACGCAGTATTTT.

This chain uses TRBV18 with TRBJ1-1; D gene uncertain. The germline V gene has CDR1 KGHSH and CDR2 LQKENI. This CDR3 has 12 residues. V lost 3 bases and J 1 base, leaving 3 bases between the germline ends. Here the CDR3 reads CASSPSNTEAFF. The CDR3 DNA sequence: TGTGCCAGCTCACCGTCGAACACTGAAGCTTTCTTT.

The chain employs TRBV6-6 and TRBJ2-2; D gene uncertain. CDR3 length: 13 amino acids. Trimming cost V 8 bases and J 8 bases, with 15 bases left between them. Germline V gene lookup returns CDR1 MNHNY and CDR2 SVGAGI (reference sequence). CDR3 DNA: TGTGCCAGCGAAGGACGTTGGGCAGGGGAGCTGTTTTTT. This codes for CASEGRWAGELFF.

J is TRBJ2-7 and V is TRBV29-1; D assignment may be TRBD1 or TRBD2 (5 bases each). There are 13 residues in the CDR3. Germline V gene data show CDR1 as SQVTM and CDR2 as ANQGSEA. Trimming pared 6 bases from V and 4 bases from J, leaving 16 bases between. CDR3 bases: TGCAGCGTCCGGGACGCCCAGCGGTACGAGCAGTACTTC. Translating it yields CSVRDAQRYEQYF.

The CDR3 here is CAWDKGGAYNEQFF. The CDR3 bases are TGTGCCTGGGACAAGGGGGGGGCATACAATGAGCAGTTCTTC. This rearrangement joins TRBV30 to TRBJ2-1, with D perhaps TRBD2 (7 bases). V was trimmed by 5 bases and J by 4 bases, leaving 15 bases between them. The length of the CDR3 is 14 residues. CDR1 and CDR2 from the germline V gene are GTSNPN and SVGIG (reference sequence).

The chain carries TRBV5-4 and TRBJ2-7, with D perhaps TRBD1 (5 bases). V was shortened by 0 bases and J by 4 bases, with 8 bases between the two germline ends. In germline, CDR1 is SGHNT, CDR2 YYREEE (reference sequence). The CDR3 sequence is 13 residues long. For the CDR3, the DNA is TGTGCCAGCAGCTTGGTTACAGGTTACGAGCAGTACTTC. Amino acids: CASSLVTGYEQYF.

V is TRBV7-8 and J is TRBJ1-1; 9 bases map to TRBD1. Germline-derived CDR1 and CDR2 are SGHVS and FQNEAQ. The J segment lost 6 bases and the V segment lost 0 bases, leaving 2 bases of the junction unmatched. The CDR3 runs to 14 residues. This CDR3 is CASSLAQGAAEAFF. The CDR3 nucleotides read TGTGCCAGCAGCTTAGCACAGGGGGCCGCTGAAGCTTTCTTT.